The 27 T cell receptor beta chains below come from one sample, sequenced in a study of shared clonotypes between healthy human individuals. Clones were sequenced by immunoSEQ multiplex PCR, and TCRdb holds only the in-frame ones, with some missing. Among 1.4 million or so clones listed, 97% to 99% were seen once. Sequencing was done on a sample of naive CD4+ T cells sorted from blood. Subset in this sample: CD45RA+ positively selected. The source of these receptors is a man aged 25 to 40 in good health.

The J gene is TRBJ2-7, the V gene TRBV7-9; the D call may be TRBD1 or TRBD2 (5 bases each). V shed 3 bases and J shed 3 bases, with 12 bases lying between them. CDR1 and CDR2 from the germline V gene are SEHNR and FQNEAQ (reference sequence). This CDR3 is 14 amino acids long. The CDR3 sequence: CASSFRDRVYEQYF. The CDR3 DNA sequence: TGTGCCAGCAGCTTCCGGGACCGAGTCTACGAGCAGTACTTC.

This chain joins TRBV5-1 and TRBJ2-5, with 7 bases aligning to TRBD2. Germline V gene data show CDR1 as SGHRS and CDR2 as YFSETQ. V shed 0 bases, J shed 0 bases, and the junction held 5 bases outside the gene matches. The CDR3 has 16 residues. The CDR3 sequence: CASSLAAGQYQETQYF. The CDR3 DNA reads TGCGCCAGCAGCTTGGCAGCGGGGCAGTACCAAGAGACCCAGTACTTC.

This chain links TRBV19 with TRBJ1-4, with no clear D. The germline V gene has CDR1 LNHDA and CDR2 SQIVND (reference sequence). Trimming pared 3 bases from V and 5 bases from J, leaving 10 bases between. This CDR3 spans 14 amino acids. The CDR3 nucleotides are TGTGCCAGTAGTATTAGGTCTCGAAATGAAAAACTGTTTTTT. This translates into CASSIRSRNEKLFF.

The chain links TRBV28 to TRBJ2-7; 11 bases line up with TRBD2. Germline CDR1 MDHEN, CDR2 SYDVKM. This CDR3 region has 16 residues. After removal of 4 bases from V and 3 bases from J, the junction contained 8 bases not matched to a gene. The CDR3 DNA follows: TGTGCCAGCAGTTACACTAGCGGGGGTTGGTACTACGAGCAGTACTTC. Its protein product is CASSYTSGGWYYEQYF.

With regard to this clone: Other nucleotide sequences from this sample produce the same CDR3. The rearrangement links TRBV18 to TRBJ1-1; TRBD1 matches at 7 bases. CDR1 and CDR2 (germline): KGHSH, LQKENI. The CDR3 is 14 amino acids. The V and J ends lost 2 bases and 2 bases, in that order; junction bases with no gene match: 2. CDR3 loop: CASSPNRGNTEAFF. DNA for the CDR3: TGTGCCAGCTCACCAAACAGGGGAAACACTGAAGCTTTCTTT.

J is TRBJ2-7 and V is TRBV7-2; TRBD1 agrees at 12 bases. Germline V gene sequence: CDR1 SGHTA, CDR2 FQGNSA. This CDR3 region has 14 residues. Trimming removed 1 base from V and 7 bases from J; junction bases left unmatched: 2. Here the CDR3 reads CASSLGDRGREQYF. The CDR3 region has the DNA TGTGCCAGCAGCTTAGGGGACAGGGGGCGAGAGCAGTACTTC.

This chain links TRBV5-1 with TRBJ2-1; D uncertain. V lost 0 bases to trimming and J lost 6 bases, with 10 bases between them. Germline CDR1 reads SGHRS; CDR2 reads YFSETQ. This CDR3 has 14 amino acids. The CDR3 coding sequence is TGCGCCAGCAGCTTGGTTTCCCGAATCAATGAGCAGTTCTTC. This gives the protein CASSLVSRINEQFF.

The V call is TRBV6-1, the J call TRBJ2-7; unclear D gene. Trimming pared 8 bases from V and 1 base from J, leaving 15 bases between. CDR1 is MNHNS and CDR2 is SASEGT in the germline V gene. The CDR3 runs 14 residues. The CDR3 DNA follows: TGTGCCAGCCAGCCTATTGGCGAATCCTACGAGCAGTACTTC. Translating it yields CASQPIGESYEQYF.

This sequence joins TRBV27 and TRBJ2-2; 8 bases line up with TRBD2. Trimming cost V 6 bases and J 4 bases; bases outside gene matches: 13. The CDR3 extends over 17 amino acids. Germline CDR1 and CDR2: MNHEY and SMNVEV (reference sequence). The CDR3 nucleotides are TGTGCCAGCAGCACCCGTTGGGTAGCGGGGTTCACCGGGGAGCTGTTTTTT. Residues: CASSTRWVAGFTGELFF.

Details on this clone: The same CDR3 is also encoded by other DNA sequences in this sample. V is TRBV5-1 and J is TRBJ1-1, with TRBD1 as a possible D gene (6 bases). Trimming took off 3 bases at V and 4 bases at J, with 10 bases between the two ends. Germline V gene sequence: CDR1 SGHRS, CDR2 YFSETQ. The length of the CDR3 is 13 residues. The CDR3 protein is CASSSTGPTEAFF. The CDR3 bases are TGCGCCAGCAGCTCCACAGGGCCCACTGAAGCTTTCTTT.

On this clone itself: In the same sample, other DNA sequences code for this CDR3. The rearrangement joins TRBV28 to TRBJ1-1; D is undetermined. Germline V gene data show CDR1 as MDHEN and CDR2 as SYDVKM. V lost 3 bases and J lost 0, with 8 bases in between. The CDR3 runs 14 residues. The CDR3 reads CASSFSTLNTEAFF. The CDR3 nucleotides are TGTGCCAGCAGTTTCTCAACCTTGAACACTGAAGCTTTCTTT.

This clone was detected once. The chain couples TRBV9 to TRBJ2-6; weak D call: TRBD1 (6 bases). V dropped 4 bases and J dropped 4 bases, with 12 bases sitting between them. The CDR3 runs 15 residues. Germline V gene sequence: CDR1 SGDLS, CDR2 YYNGEE. Here the CDR3 DNA reads TGTGCCAGCAGCATCCCAGGGGCCGGGGCCAACGTCCTGACTTTC. It is translated as CASSIPGAGANVLTF.

This chain uses TRBV6-5 with TRBJ2-1; D assignment may be TRBD1 or TRBD2 (5 bases each). Germline CDR1 reads MNHEY; CDR2 reads SVGAGI. V shed 5 bases and J shed 4 bases, with 9 bases lying between them. The CDR3 loop spans 13 amino acids. CDR3 protein: CASSDYRYNEQFF. In DNA, the CDR3 is TGTGCCAGCAGTGACTACAGGTACAATGAGCAGTTCTTC.

The chain joins TRBV11-2 to TRBJ1-5, with 7 bases fitting TRBD1. The CDR3 is 17 amino acids. After removal of 1 base from V and 3 bases from J, the junction contained 9 bases not matched to a gene. Germline values: CDR1 SGHAT, CDR2 FQNNGV. The CDR3 nucleotides read TGTGCCAGCAGCTTAGGGACAGGATCACGAGTCAATCAGCCCCAGCATTTT. This encodes CASSLGTGSRVNQPQHF.

As concerns this clone: This sample also contains other DNA sequences that code for the same CDR3. The chain employs TRBV5-6 and TRBJ2-3; D may match TRBD1 or TRBD2 (5 bases each). This CDR3 contains 14 residues. CDR1 and CDR2 (germline): SGHDT, YYEEEE. V was cut by 3 bases and J by 4 bases, with 12 bases left in between. The DNA of the CDR3 is TGTGCCAGCAGCTGGGGCGGGTCGGCAGATACGCAGTATTTT. It encodes CASSWGGSADTQYF.

V is TRBV25-1 and J is TRBJ2-7; 7 nucleotides match TRBD2. The trim removed 1 base at V and 2 bases at J, leaving 11 bases unmatched. Germline assignment: CDR1 MGHDK and CDR2 SYGVNS. The CDR3 runs to 17 residues. The CDR3, as DNA: TGTGCCAGCAGTGAATGGGGGGGGTTAACACAAGCCTACGAGCAGTACTTC. Translation: CASSEWGGLTQAYEQYF.

This chain uses TRBV5-1 with TRBJ2-1; 12 bases line up with TRBD2. There are 16 residues in the CDR3. The V and J ends lost 4 bases and 10 bases, in that order; junction bases with no gene match: 12. Germline V lookup: CDR1 SGHRS, CDR2 YFSETQ. In DNA, the CDR3 is TGCGCCAGCAGCCGAGGACTAGCGGGAATGGTAGAAGAGCAGTTCTTC. This sequence encodes CASSRGLAGMVEEQFF.

The chain uses TRBV11-2 and TRBJ2-7; D is perhaps TRBD1 (5 bases). The CDR3 length is 14 residues. Trimming took 4 bases from V and 7 from J, leaving 17 bases between them. CDR1 and CDR2 from the germline V gene are SGHAT and FQNNGV. This CDR3 is CASSSLRRRDEQYF. In nucleotides, the CDR3 is TGTGCCAGCAGCTCACTTAGACGCAGGGATGAGCAGTACTTC.

J is TRBJ2-2 and V is TRBV5-5; 7 bases are a match to TRBD2. CDR3 length: 16 amino acids. CDR1 SGHKS and CDR2 YYEKEE come from the germline V gene (reference sequence). Trimming removed 1 base from V and 7 bases from J; junction bases left unmatched: 10. CDR3 in amino acids: CASSLRASGVYGELFF. As DNA, the CDR3 is TGTGCCAGCAGCTTGCGGGCTAGCGGAGTTTACGGGGAGCTGTTTTTT.

The chain links TRBV9 to TRBJ2-1; D uncertain. Germline-derived CDR1 and CDR2 are SGDLS and YYNGEE. Deletions cut 3 bases from V and 7 bases from J, with 14 bases between. This CDR3 has 14 amino acids. The CDR3 coding sequence is TGTGCCAGCAGCGCCCGATTACTAAAAAATGAGCAGTTCTTC. It encodes CASSARLLKNEQFF.

V is TRBV7-9 and J is TRBJ2-7; 7 bases match TRBD2. CDR3 length: 17 residues. The ends lost 1 base at V and 4 bases at J; junction bases unmatched: 13. CDR1 is SEHNR and CDR2 is FQNEAQ in the germline V gene (reference sequence). The CDR3 protein is CASSLGREFDLTYEQYF. For the CDR3, the DNA is TGTGCCAGCAGCTTAGGGCGGGAGTTCGACCTGACTTACGAGCAGTACTTC.

V usage is TRBV28 and J usage is TRBJ2-3; D is possibly TRBD2 (6 bases). Germline V gene sequence: CDR1 MDHEN, CDR2 SYDVKM. CDR3 length: 19 residues. Deletions cut 6 bases from V and 2 bases from J, with 27 bases between. The chain's CDR3 is CASSQLARGTTSYTDTQYF. The DNA of the CDR3 is TGTGCCAGCAGCCAGCTAGCGAGAGGAACTACCTCGTACACAGATACGCAGTATTTT.

This chain links TRBV2 with TRBJ2-7; D possibly corresponds to TRBD2 (6 bases). Germline V gene sequence: CDR1 SNHLY, CDR2 FYNNEI. V was shortened by 5 bases and J by 4 bases, with 12 bases between the two germline ends. The length of the CDR3 is 13 residues. CDR3 coding DNA: TGTGCCAGCAGTCCGGACTATGTGTACGAGCAGTACTTC. As protein: CASSPDYVYEQYF.

The CDR3 protein is CAIMARLAGQGEQYF. The CDR3 region has the DNA TGTGCCATCATGGCGAGACTAGCGGGACAAGGTGAGCAGTACTTC. The J gene is TRBJ2-7, the V gene TRBV10-3, with TRBD2 matching 11 bases. Germline V CDR1 and CDR2: ENHRY, SYGVKD. This CDR3 is 15 amino acids long. Trimming took 7 bases from V and 7 from J; bases not matched to a gene: 12.

The chain recombines TRBV19 with TRBJ1-3; weak D call: TRBD1 (5 bases). This CDR3 comprises 16 residues. Looked up from germline, CDR1 is LNHDA and CDR2 is SQIVND (reference sequence). V lost 4 bases to trimming and J lost 0 bases, with 13 bases between them. CDR3: CASSTSRQISGNTIYF. CDR3 coding DNA: TGTGCCAGTAGTACCTCCCGACAGATCTCTGGAAACACCATATATTTT.

This chain joins TRBV28 and TRBJ1-3, with a possible D match to TRBD1 (6 bases). The V and J ends lost 8 bases and 0 bases respectively, with 14 bases between them. Looked up from germline, CDR1 is MDHEN and CDR2 is SYDVKM. This CDR3 is 15 amino acids long. The CDR3 region is CASAPLGGSGNTIYF. In DNA, the CDR3 is TGTGCCAGCGCCCCCCTAGGGGGCTCTGGAAACACCATATATTTT.

The genes are TRBV7-9 and TRBJ1-1; 8 bases fit TRBD1. The CDR3 sequence is 17 residues long. V gave up 1 base and J gave up 4 bases; unmatched junction bases: 11. Germline V gene data show CDR1 as SEHNR and CDR2 as FQNEAQ (reference sequence). CDR3 DNA: TGTGCCAGCAGCTTAGGAGGTACAGGGGGGCAGGCCACTGAAGCTTTCTTT. Encoded protein: CASSLGGTGGQATEAFF.